This T cell receptor (beta chain) derives from a study of T cell responses to AZD1222 COVID-19 vaccine. Whole-study results and caveats: Most donors were white British, females outnumbered males, and clonal diversity was possibly underestimated. Repertoire sampling occurred only after the peak T cell response.

Per the germline V gene, CDR1 is MRHNA and CDR2 is SNTAGT. With 1 base removed from V and 3 bases from J, the gap between germline ends came to 10 bases. The CDR3 length is 15 residues. Libraries were prepared by immunoSEQ multiplex PCR; TCRdb keeps only in-frame clonotypes and omits some of them. The sample holds 100,000 to 150,000 clones; 70% to 90% are singletons and the top ten take 4.2%. As for this clone: Its antigen is unknown.

The TCR comes from an adult in good health. This material consisted of peripheral blood, taken on day 0 of AZD1222 vaccination. The genes are TRBV6-4 and TRBJ2-1, with a tentative D call TRBD1 (5 bases). CDR3 loop: CASSDYHTGYNEQFF. CDR3 DNA sequence: TGTGCCAGCAGTGACTATCACACAGGCTACAATGAGCAGTTCTTC.